These 27 T cell receptor beta chains share one sample of origin, sequenced in a study of beta chain features in type 1 diabetes. Every isolated RNA sample was fully reverse transcribed, so sequencing captured expressed TCRB transcripts. The repertoire was sequenced with immunoSEQ multiplex PCR; TCRdb's copy has only in-frame clones and lacks some. The sample consists of 240,000 or so clones, 27% of them appearing once. Source material: central memory CD4+ T cells from blood. The receptor source for this set is a young man in good health.

The chain employs TRBV6-6 and TRBJ2-3; D ambiguous. Deletions cut 2 bases from V and 0 bases from J, with 12 bases between. The CDR3 is 16 residues long. Germline lookup yields CDR1 MNHNY and CDR2 SVGAGI (reference sequence). The chain's CDR3 is CASSYRRQRSTDTQYF. The DNA of the CDR3 is TGTGCCAGCAGTTACCGACGACAACGTAGCACAGATACGCAGTATTTT.

This clone was detected only a few times. The chain links TRBV30 to TRBJ2-6; D uncertain. The CDR3 has 14 amino acids. V was trimmed by 8 bases and J by 5 bases, leaving 16 bases between them. Germline V gene data show CDR1 as GTSNPN and CDR2 as SVGIG (reference sequence). The DNA of the CDR3 is TGTGCCAGTCGAAGTGGGTTCTGGGCCAACGTCCTGACTTTC. Protein sequence: CASRSGFWANVLTF.

The V and J genes are TRBV2 and TRBJ1-6; TRBD1 might be the D (6 bases). In germline, CDR1 is SNHLY, CDR2 FYNNEI. The CDR3 is 16 amino acids. V dropped 4 bases and J dropped 5 bases, with 15 bases sitting between them. The CDR3 is CASSVRGNRDNSPLHF. The CDR3 coding sequence is TGTGCCAGCAGTGTTCGGGGAAACAGGGATAATTCACCCCTCCACTTT.

The J gene is TRBJ2-5, the V gene TRBV6-6, with D perhaps assigned TRBD1 or TRBD2 (5 bases each). The CDR3 loop spans 14 amino acids. V shed 6 bases and J shed 2 bases, with 13 bases lying between them. Germline V gives CDR1 MNHNY, CDR2 SVGAGI (reference sequence). This CDR3 is CASSPGTAQETQYF. The CDR3 bases are TGTGCCAGCAGCCCTGGGACGGCTCAAGAGACCCAGTACTTC.

The chain recombines TRBV11-2 with TRBJ1-5; D remains unclear. The CDR3 contains 13 residues. Germline CDR1 SGHAT, CDR2 FQNNGV. V was pared by 5 bases and J by 4 bases, with 9 bases between. The CDR3, as DNA: TGTGCCAGCAGCCAACATGGGAATCAGCCCCAGCATTTT. Protein product: CASSQHGNQPQHF.

The genes are TRBV19 and TRBJ2-6, with no clear D. CDR3 length: 13 residues. Germline values: CDR1 LNHDA, CDR2 SQIVND (reference sequence). Trimming took off 3 bases at V and 3 bases at J, with 3 bases between the two ends. The CDR3 bases are TGTGCCAGTAGTATTCGTGGGGCCAACGTCCTGACTTTC. Protein: CASSIRGANVLTF.

CDR3 in DNA: TGTGCCTGGTCAGGGACAGGGGTTTACAATCAGCCCCAGCATTTT. It translates to CAWSGTGVYNQPQHF. V is TRBV30 and J is TRBJ1-5, with 10 bases matching TRBD1. Trimming removed 5 bases from V and 3 bases from J; junction bases left unmatched: 7. The germline gives CDR1 GTSNPN, CDR2 SVGIG (reference sequence). CDR3 size: 15 residues.

This clone has more than one count but fewer than ten. A read error may explain this, as a much larger clone is one base away. The gene calls are TRBV28 and TRBJ1-5; tentative D call: TRBD1 (5 bases). The CDR3 contains 13 residues. CDR1 MDHEN and CDR2 SYDVKM come from the germline V gene. The CDR3 region has the DNA TGTGCCTGCAGTCGAAGGGGAAATCAGCCCCAGCATTTT. Protein product: CACSRRGNQPQHF.

A few counts support this clone. The rearrangement joins TRBV7-9 to TRBJ2-5; maybe TRBD2 (5 bases). Germline V CDR1 and CDR2: SEHNR, FQNEAQ (reference sequence). This CDR3 contains 15 residues. V shed 5 bases and J shed 4 bases, with 17 bases lying between them. The CDR3 protein is CASSPSIPGSETQYF. The CDR3 DNA sequence: TGTGCCAGCAGCCCAAGTATCCCGGGATCAGAGACCCAGTACTTC. Looking up the rest from reference TRBV7-9 and TRBJ2-5 gives the full variable domain: DTGVSQNPRHKITKRGQNVTFRCDPISEHNRLYWYRQTLGQGPEFLTYFQNEAQLEKSRLLSDRFSAERPKGSFSTLEIQRTEQGDSAMYLCASSPSIPGSETQYFGPGTRLLVL.

CDR3 amino acids: CASSLKYTDTQYF. For the CDR3, the DNA is TGCGCCAGCAGCTTGAAATACACAGATACGCAGTATTTT. The rearrangement links TRBV5-1 to TRBJ2-3; D is undetermined. Germline V lookup: CDR1 SGHRS, CDR2 YFSETQ. The germline V and J ends were trimmed by 1 base and 2 bases, with 5 bases remaining between them. The CDR3 totals 13 residues.

The chain has TRBV6-1 and TRBJ2-7; a weak D match, TRBD1 (5 bases). This CDR3 has 15 amino acids. Germline CDR1 and CDR2: MNHNS and SASEGT. V lost 7 bases and J lost 4, with 20 bases in between. The CDR3 region is CASTLGPLQGYEQYF. The CDR3 coding sequence is TGTGCCAGCACCTTAGGACCTCTTCAGGGATACGAGCAGTACTTC.

This clone was seen only a few times. The V gene is TRBV4-3, the J gene TRBJ2-2; D ambiguous. V was shortened by 1 base and J by 2 bases, with 14 bases between the two germline ends. Germline V gene sequence: CDR1 LGHNA, CDR2 YSLEER. This CDR3 has 17 amino acids. Here the CDR3 reads CASSQVGSGLNTGELFF. CDR3 nucleotide sequence: TGCGCCAGCAGCCAAGTGGGTTCAGGTCTCAACACCGGGGAGCTGTTTTTT.

The gene calls are TRBV7-2 and TRBJ1-2, with D unresolved. The CDR3 runs to 14 residues. Trimming cost V 1 base and J 4 bases, with 10 bases left between them. Germline-derived CDR1 and CDR2 are SGHTA and FQGNSA. CDR3 DNA sequence: TGTGCCAGCAGCTTAGGACCGGGGTCCTATGGCTACACCTTC. This gives the protein CASSLGPGSYGYTF. Based on the CDR3 plus reference TRBV7-2 and TRBJ1-2, the full variable domain is GAGVSQSPSNKVTEKGKDVELRCDPISGHTALYWYRQSLGQGLEFLIYFQGNSAPDKSGLPSDRFSAERTGGSVSTLTIQRTQQEDSAVYLCASSLGPGSYGYTFGSGTRLTVV.

The rearrangement joins TRBV6-1 to TRBJ1-1, with a tentative D call TRBD1 (6 bases). V lost 1 base and J lost 12, with 21 bases in between. The CDR3 length is 15 residues. Per germline, CDR1 MNHNS and CDR2 SASEGT. CDR3 sequence (DNA): TGTGCCAGCAGTGAAGTCCTGATATCGGGGGCTCGGACTTTCTTT. Encoded protein: CASSEVLISGARTFF.

The rearrangement joins TRBV18 to TRBJ2-1; 9 bases line up with TRBD1. The CDR3 has 15 residues. V was clipped by 1 base and J by 9 bases; unmatched bases: 7. Germline values: CDR1 KGHSH, CDR2 LQKENI. In nucleotides, the CDR3 is TGTGCCAGCTCACCACGGGGACAGGGAAGGGGTGAGCAGTTCTTC. Amino acid sequence: CASSPRGQGRGEQFF.

Only a few counts were recorded for this clone. The chain combines TRBV2 with TRBJ2-6; a possible D gene is TRBD1 (5 bases). Germline V gene sequence: CDR1 SNHLY, CDR2 FYNNEI. The CDR3 runs to 15 residues. V lost 6 bases to trimming and J lost 2 bases, with 11 bases between them. In DNA form, the CDR3 reads TGTGCCAGCAGAAATGCAGGGACTGGGGCCAACGTCCTGACTTTC. Translation: CASRNAGTGANVLTF.

As regards this clone: The sample has other DNA sequences that encode this CDR3 too. The chain carries TRBV7-2 and TRBJ2-5; TRBD1 agrees at 9 bases. The ends lost 3 bases at V and 4 bases at J; junction bases unmatched: 3. Germline assignment: CDR1 SGHTA and CDR2 FQGNSA. The CDR3 spans 14 residues. The DNA for the CDR3 is TGTGCCAGCAGCTTCGACAGGGGGAGAGAGACCCAGTACTTC. Amino acids: CASSFDRGRETQYF.

This clone was counted many times. The chain joins TRBV7-2 to TRBJ2-1, with D unresolved. The CDR3 is made up of 13 amino acids. The ends were cut back, 5 bases at V and 2 bases at J, with 7 bases in the middle. Germline V lookup: CDR1 SGHTA, CDR2 FQGNSA. The CDR3 region has the DNA TGTGCCAGCAGCCCGAACCCCTACAATGAGCAGTTCTTC. Its translation is CASSPNPYNEQFF.

The chain links TRBV4-2 to TRBJ2-1; TRBD2 might be the D (7 bases). CDR1 LGHNA and CDR2 YNFKEQ come from the germline V gene. This CDR3 contains 15 residues. The V end was cut by 0 bases, the J end by 6 bases, with 12 bases between. This CDR3 reads CASSQDGGGSNEQFF. The CDR3 DNA is TGTGCCAGCAGCCAAGATGGGGGCGGGAGCAATGAGCAGTTCTTC.

The rearrangement uses TRBV9 and TRBJ2-5; 15 positions agree with TRBD2. J lost 1 base, V lost 2 bases, and 0 bases had no gene match. CDR3 size: 16 residues. Germline V lookup: CDR1 SGDLS, CDR2 YYNGEE. The CDR3 DNA sequence: TGTGCCAGCAGCGTGGGACTAGCGGGAGGCCAAGAGACCCAGTACTTC. This sequence encodes CASSVGLAGGQETQYF.

The sample holds a few counts of this clone. This rearrangement joins TRBV19 to TRBJ2-7, with TRBD2 identical over 10 bases. Per germline, CDR1 LNHDA and CDR2 SQIVND (reference sequence). The CDR3 is 15 amino acids. With V trimmed by 4 bases and J by 5 bases, 8 bases remained unmatched. This CDR3 is CASSRLAGRSNEQYF. DNA for the CDR3: TGTGCCAGTAGTAGACTAGCGGGTCGATCGAACGAGCAGTACTTC.

The table lists this clone with a few counts. The V gene is TRBV28, the J gene TRBJ2-5; D may be TRBD2 (6 bases). This CDR3 region has 15 residues. V gave up 2 bases and J gave up 4 bases, with 14 bases separating them. Germline CDR1 is MDHEN and CDR2 is SYDVKM. The CDR3 loop reads CASSLPTRRGETQYF. DNA for the CDR3: TGTGCCAGCAGTTTACCAACTCGGCGGGGAGAGACCCAGTACTTC.

This chain connects TRBV29-1 to TRBJ1-5; tentative D call: TRBD1 (5 bases). CDR3 length equals 13 residues. V was trimmed by 4 bases and J by 4 bases, leaving 11 bases between them. Germline values: CDR1 SQVTM, CDR2 ANQGSEA. The CDR3 DNA is TGCAGCGTTGGACAGACATCGAATCAGCCCCAGCATTTT. Translation: CSVGQTSNQPQHF.

In its sample, this clone was seen a few times. The chain uses TRBV5-4 and TRBJ2-1, with D hard to call. V dropped 2 bases and J dropped 7 bases, with 13 bases sitting between them. The CDR3 totals 14 residues. CDR1 is SGHNT, CDR2 YYREEE, per germline (reference sequence). In DNA, the CDR3 is TGTGCCAGCAGCTTACCTCAGACTGGGAATGAGCAGTTCTTC. Its translation: CASSLPQTGNEQFF.

The chain links TRBV10-3 to TRBJ2-7; no reliable D call. The CDR3 spans 14 residues. The V end was cut by 0 bases, the J end by 5 bases, with 11 bases between. Germline CDR1 reads ENHRY; CDR2 reads SYGVKD. In DNA form, the CDR3 reads TGTGCCATCAGTGAGTCCCGAAGTCACCACGAGCAGTACTTC. Its translation is CAISESRSHHEQYF.

This clone has only a few counts. The chain carries TRBV7-2 and TRBJ1-2; 8 bases align to TRBD1. V lost 4 bases, J lost 7 bases, and 5 bases stayed unmatched. This CDR3 has 13 residues. The V gene's germline CDR1 is SGHTA and CDR2 FQGNSA. CDR3 amino acids: CASSSDRDSGYTF. For the CDR3, the DNA is TGTGCCAGCAGCTCGGACAGGGATTCTGGCTACACCTTC. The full variable domain, rest sourced from reference TRBV7-2 and TRBJ1-2, is GAGVSQSPSNKVTEKGKDVELRCDPISGHTALYWYRQSLGQGLEFLIYFQGNSAPDKSGLPSDRFSAERTGGSVSTLTIQRTQQEDSAVYLCASSSDRDSGYTFGSGTRLTVV.

This clone was observed a few times. The rearrangement links TRBV5-5 to TRBJ1-1; perhaps TRBD1 as D (5 bases). This CDR3 is 13 amino acids long. The V end was cut by 3 bases, the J end by 1 base, with 7 bases between. CDR1 SGHKS and CDR2 YYEKEE come from the germline V gene (reference sequence). The chain's CDR3 is CASSWQGNTEAFF. DNA of the CDR3: TGTGCCAGCAGCTGGCAGGGGAACACTGAAGCTTTCTTT.